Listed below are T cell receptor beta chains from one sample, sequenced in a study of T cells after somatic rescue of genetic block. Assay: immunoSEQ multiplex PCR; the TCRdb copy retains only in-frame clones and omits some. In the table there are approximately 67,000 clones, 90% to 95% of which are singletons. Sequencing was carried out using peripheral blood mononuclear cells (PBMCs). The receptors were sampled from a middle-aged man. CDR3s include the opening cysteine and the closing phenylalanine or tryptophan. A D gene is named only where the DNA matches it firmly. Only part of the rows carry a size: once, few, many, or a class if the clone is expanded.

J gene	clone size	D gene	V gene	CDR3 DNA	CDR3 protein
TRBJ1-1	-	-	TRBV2	TGTGCCAGCAGTGACGATAGCACTGAAGCTTTCTTT	CASSDDSTEAFF
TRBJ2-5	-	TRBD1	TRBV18	TGTGCCAGCTCACCGACAGGGCCAAGGGAGACCCAGTACTTC	CASSPTGPRETQYF
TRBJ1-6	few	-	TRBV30	TGTGCCTGGAGTGTCGGGGTCGGGTCGACACCCCTCCACTTT	CAWSVGVGSTPLHF
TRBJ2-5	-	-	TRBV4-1	TGCGCCAGCAGCGGGCAGATCCAAGAGACCCAGTACTTC	CASSGQIQETQYF
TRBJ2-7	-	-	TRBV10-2	TGCGCCAGCGGTGGAGGAAGCCGCTACGAGCAGTACTTC	CASGGGSRYEQYF
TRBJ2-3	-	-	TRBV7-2	TGTGCCAGCTCAACCAGAGGGACCACAGATACGCAGTATTTT	CASSTRGTTDTQYF
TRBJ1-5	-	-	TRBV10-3	TGTGCCATCAGTGAGTCCCGTAGGATTCATAGCAATCAGCCCCAGCATTTT	CAISESRRIHSNQPQHF
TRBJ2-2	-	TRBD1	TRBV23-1	TGCGCCAGCAGTCAGCATGCTCCGGGACAGGGGGCGCAACGGGGAGCTGTTTTT	CASSQHAPGQGAQRGAVF
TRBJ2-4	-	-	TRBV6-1	TGTGCCAGCAGTGAAGCAGGAGAGGGGGTTAGCAAAAACATTCAGTACTTC	CASSEAGEGVSKNIQYF
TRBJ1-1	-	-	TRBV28	TGTGCCAGCTTAAAGGGATGGGGGAACACTGAAGCTTTCTTT	CASLKGWGNTEAFF
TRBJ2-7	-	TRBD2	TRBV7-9	TGTGCCAGCAGCTTAGGAGGACTGGGAGCGGGGTCCTACGAGCAGTACTTC	CASSLGGLGAGSYEQYF
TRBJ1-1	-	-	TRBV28	TGTGCCAGCAGCTTCCAGGGGACGAACACTGAAGCTTTCTTT	CASSFQGTNTEAFF
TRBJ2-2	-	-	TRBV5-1	TGCGCCAGCAGCGGCCCGCAGGGGATTAGCCCCGGGGAGCTGTTTTTT	CASSGPQGISPGELFF
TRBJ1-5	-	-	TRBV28	TGTGCCAGCAGTCTTAGACAGGGCAATCAGCCCCAGCATTTT	CASSLRQGNQPQHF
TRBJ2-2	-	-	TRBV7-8	TGTGCCAGCAGCTTAGTCGGCAGGACCGGGGAGCTGTTTTTT	CASSLVGRTGELFF
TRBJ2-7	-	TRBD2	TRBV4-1	TGCGCCAGCAGCCTAGGACTAGCTGGGTACGAGCAGTACTTC	CASSLGLAGYEQYF
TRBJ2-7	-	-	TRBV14	TGTGCCAGCAGCCAGGGGCCCTACGAGCAGTACTTC	CASSQGPYEQYF
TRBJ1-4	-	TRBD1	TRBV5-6	TGTGCCAGCAGCTGGCGGACAGGGTCTAATGAAAAACTGTTTTTT	CASSWRTGSNEKLFF
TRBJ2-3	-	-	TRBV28	TGTGCCAGCAGTCCGAGGATCTCCACAGATACGCAGTATTTT	CASSPRISTDTQYF
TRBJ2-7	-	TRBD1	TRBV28	TGTGCCAGCAGTTGGACCCCCCAGGACAGGGGACTCTACGAGCAGTACTTC	CASSWTPQDRGLYEQYF
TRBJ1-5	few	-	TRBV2	TGTGCCAGCAGCCAGGGAGGGAATCAGCCCCAGCATTTT	CASSQGGNQPQHF
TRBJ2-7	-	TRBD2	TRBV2	TGTGCCAGCAGTGCCGGGACGAACTTCTTTGGCGGGAGGGTTTCCTACGAGCAGTACTTC	CASSAGTNFFGGRVSYEQYF
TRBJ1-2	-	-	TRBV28	TGTGCCAGCGGGGGGGGCGACAGGCCGTATGGCTACACCTTC	CASGGGDRPYGYTF
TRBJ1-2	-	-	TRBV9	TGTGCCAGCAGCGCCAGGCACTATGGCTACACCTTC	CASSARHYGYTF
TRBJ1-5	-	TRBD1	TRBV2	TGTGCCAGCAGTGGAAGGACAGGGGAAGGCAATCAGCCCCAGCATTTT	CASSGRTGEGNQPQHF
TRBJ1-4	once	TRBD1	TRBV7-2	TGTGCCAGCAGCCCCAGGGGGAGGCCTAATGAAAAACTGTTTTTT	CASSPRGRPNEKLFF
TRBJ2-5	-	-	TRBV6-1	TGTGCCAGCAGTGAAAGGGTGGCGACTGTGAATGGAGAGACCCAGTACTTC	CASSERVATVNGETQYF
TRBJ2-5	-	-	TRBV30	TGTGCCTGGAGTGTAATTGTTGGCGGCGAGACCCAGTACTTC	CAWSVIVGGETQYF
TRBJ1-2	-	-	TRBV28	TGTGCCAGCTCGACTGAGTTCTATGGCTACACCTTC	CASSTEFYGYTF
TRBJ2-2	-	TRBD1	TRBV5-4	TGTGCCAGCAGCTGGGACAGGAACACCGGGGAGCTGTTTTTT	CASSWDRNTGELFF
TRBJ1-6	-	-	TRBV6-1	TGTGCCAGCACCTCGGGCAGGGCTAATTCACCCCTCCACTTT	CASTSGRANSPLHF
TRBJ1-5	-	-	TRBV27	TGTGCCAGCAAGGACATCGGAACCAAAAGCAATCAGCCCCAGCATTTT	CASKDIGTKSNQPQHF
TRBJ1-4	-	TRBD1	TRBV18	TGTGCCAGCTCATTCTCCAGGGGGTTTAATGAAAAACTGTTTTTT	CASSFSRGFNEKLFF
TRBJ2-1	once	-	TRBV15	TGTGCCACCAGCAGAACTCTTGGGCAGCTATATGAGCAGTTCTTC	CATSRTLGQLYEQFF
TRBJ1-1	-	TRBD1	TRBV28	TGTGCCAGCAGCCGCCCCCTGGGGACAGACTTAGCTGAAGCTTTCTTT	CASSRPLGTDLAEAFF
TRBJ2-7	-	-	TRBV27	TGTGCCAGCAGTTTATCGGGGTCAGGCGCCTACGAGCAGTACTTC	CASSLSGSGAYEQYF
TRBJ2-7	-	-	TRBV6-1	TGTGCCAGCCGGGGCGTCAGCTCCTACGAGCAGTACTTC	CASRGVSSYEQYF
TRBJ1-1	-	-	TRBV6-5	TGTGCCAGCAGTTATGGGAGCTGGGCCTCCAACACTGAAGCTTTCTTT	CASSYGSWASNTEAFF
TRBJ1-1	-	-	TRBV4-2	TGTGCCAGCAGCCAACTAGAGAACACTGAAGCTTTCTTT	CASSQLENTEAFF
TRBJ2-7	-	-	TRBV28	TGTGCCAGCAGCCCTCGAGGACAGCCAAGCTACGAGCAGTACTTC	CASSPRGQPSYEQYF
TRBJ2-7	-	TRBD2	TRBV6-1	TGTGCCAGCAGTGAAATGGCTAGCGGGTTTTCCCTCATTTACGAGCAGTACTTC	CASSEMASGFSLIYEQYF
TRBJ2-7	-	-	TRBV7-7	TGTGCCAGCAGCTTAGGGACGGGAGAGGCCTACGAGCAGTACTTC	CASSLGTGEAYEQYF
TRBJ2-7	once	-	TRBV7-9	TGTGCCAGCAGCTTAGTGGTCAGGACAAGTAGCTCCTACGAGCAGTACTTC	CASSLVVRTSSSYEQYF
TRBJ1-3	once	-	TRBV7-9	TGTGCCAGCCCACCCGGAAACACCATATATTTT	CASPPGNTIYF
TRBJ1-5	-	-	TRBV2	TGTGCCAGCAGTGGTCTCAGGGCTAGGGATCAGCCCCAGCATTTT	CASSGLRARDQPQHF
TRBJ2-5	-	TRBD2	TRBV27	TGTGCCAGCAGTTTATCCGTAGCGGGAACGAAGACCCAGTACTTC	CASSLSVAGTKTQYF
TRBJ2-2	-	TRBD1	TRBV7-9	TGTGCCAGCAGCGCACCGGGACAGGGGGCGTCGAACACCGGGGAGCTGTTTTTT	CASSAPGQGASNTGELFF
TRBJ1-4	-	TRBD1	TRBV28	TGTGCCAGCAGTACCCCCCGACAGGGTGCAACTAATGAAAAACTGTTTTTT	CASSTPRQGATNEKLFF
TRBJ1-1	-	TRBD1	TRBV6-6	TGTGCCAGCAGTTCCCTGACAGGGATCGCTGAAGCTTTCTTT	CASSSLTGIAEAFF
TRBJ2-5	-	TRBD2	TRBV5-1	TGCGCCAGCAGCGAGACTAGCGGGGAAGAGACCCAGTACTTC	CASSETSGEETQYF
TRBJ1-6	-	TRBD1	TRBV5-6	TGTGCCAGCACCAAACAGGGGACTTTGTCACCCCTCCACTTT	CASTKQGTLSPLHF
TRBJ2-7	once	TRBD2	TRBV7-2	TGTGCCAGCAGCTCCCGGCGGGGGAAGGCGTACGAGCAGTACTTC	CASSSRRGKAYEQYF
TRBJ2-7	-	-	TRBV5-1	TGCGCCAGCAGCTTGGCAGTCGCCTACGAGCAGTACTTC	CASSLAVAYEQYF
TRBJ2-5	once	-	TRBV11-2	TGTGCCAGCAGCACGAAGAATGGGGTTCAAGAGACCCAGTACTTC	CASSTKNGVQETQYF
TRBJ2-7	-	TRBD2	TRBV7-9	TGTGCCAGCAGCTTAGGGGGCGGGGGATACGAGCAGTACTTC	CASSLGGGGYEQYF
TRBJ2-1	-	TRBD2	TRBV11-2	TGTGCCAGCAGCTTAGAAGTCGGGGGGTTCAATGAGCAGTTCTTC	CASSLEVGGFNEQFF
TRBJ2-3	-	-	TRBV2	TGTGCCAGCACCGGGGACGGGAGTACGCAGTATTTT	CASTGDGSTQYF
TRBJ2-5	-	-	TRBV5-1	TGCGCCAGCACCCGTGACGCGAGGGAGACCCAGTACTTC	CASTRDARETQYF
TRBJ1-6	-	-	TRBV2	TGTGCCAGCAGTCCTGAGGGAGGTAATTCACCCCTCCACTTT	CASSPEGGNSPLHF
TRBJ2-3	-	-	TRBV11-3	TGTGCCAGCAGCCTCTCCGGGTCCCGCGGAGATACGCAGTATTTT	CASSLSGSRGDTQYF